This passage covers 16 T cell receptor beta chains from one sample sequenced in a study of control samples from healthy donors and cancer patients. The protocol was immunoSEQ multiplex PCR, while the TCRdb copy is restricted to in-frame clones and leaves out a portion. This table has roughly 50,000 clones, 94% appearing once. The specimen sequenced was blood. The receptors shown here come from a man aged 30 to 39 in good health.

This chain uses TRBV18 with TRBJ2-2, with D uncertain. The germline V gene has CDR1 KGHSH and CDR2 LQKENI. The CDR3 extends over 15 amino acids. V gave up 2 bases and J gave up 3 bases, with 10 bases separating them. As DNA, the CDR3 is TGTGCCAGCTCACCAGGTCCTGCGGACACCGGGGAGCTGTTTTTT. This encodes CASSPGPADTGELFF. The full variable domain, with the rest looked up from reference TRBV18 and TRBJ2-2, is NAGVMQNPRHLVRRRGQEARLRCSPMKGHSHVYWYRQLPEEGLKFMVYLQKENIIDESGMPKERFSAEFPKEGPSILRIQQVVRGDSAAYFCASSPGPADTGELFFGEGSRLTVL.

CDR3 protein: CASIGSDRANTEAFF. As DNA, the CDR3 is TGTGCCAGCATCGGGTCCGACAGGGCGAACACTGAAGCTTTCTTT. The chain employs TRBV28 and TRBJ1-1; 7 bases match TRBD1. V trimming: 7 bases; J trimming: 1 base; junction bases outside the gene matches: 9. The germline V gene encodes CDR1 MDHEN and CDR2 SYDVKM. The CDR3 has 15 residues.

The chain has TRBV24-1 and TRBJ2-7, with D perhaps TRBD1 or TRBD2 (5 bases each). Trimming removed 2 bases at V and 7 bases at J, with 17 bases between. CDR1 KGHDR and CDR2 SFDVKD come from the germline V gene. This CDR3 has 15 residues. CDR3 in amino acids: CATSDSRGRGWEQYF. In DNA, the CDR3 is TGTGCCACCAGTGATTCCCGGGGCCGGGGATGGGAGCAGTACTTC.

J is TRBJ1-6 and V is TRBV5-1; TRBD1 matches at 7 bases. CDR1 is SGHRS, CDR2 YFSETQ, per germline. V lost 5 bases to trimming and J lost 9 bases; unmatched junction nucleotides: 8. This CDR3 has 14 amino acids. CDR3 in DNA: TGCGCCAGCAGATATGACAGGGACGGTTCACCCCTCCACTTT. It encodes CASRYDRDGSPLHF.

The genes are TRBV19 and TRBJ2-3, with 7 bases identical to TRBD2. There are 16 residues in the CDR3. From germline, CDR1 is LNHDA and CDR2 SQIVND (reference sequence). With 1 base clipped from V and 9 bases from J, the junction kept 13 bases outside the gene matches. The CDR3 nucleotides read TGTGCCAGTAGTATAGGGGGGACTACCGTCGCGGGGACGCAGTATTTT. As protein: CASSIGGTTVAGTQYF.

The V call is TRBV20-1, the J call TRBJ2-3; 8 bases align to TRBD2. CDR1 is DFQATT and CDR2 is SNEGSKA in the germline V gene (reference sequence). Losses at the gene ends were 3 bases for V and 4 bases for J; bases not matched to a gene: 6. The CDR3 is 14 residues long. Written as DNA, the CDR3 is TGCAGTGCTAGTTTGGCGGGAGGTTCAGATACGCAGTATTTT. It yields the protein CSASLAGGSDTQYF.

The J gene is TRBJ1-1, the V gene TRBV7-2; D may be TRBD1 (5 bases). Germline lookup yields CDR1 SGHTA and CDR2 FQGNSA. The V end was cut by 0 bases, the J end by 1 base, with 9 bases between. The CDR3 covers 15 residues. CDR3 DNA sequence: TGTGCCAGCAGCTTAGCCGGGGGGACGAACACTGAAGCTTTCTTT. Amino acid sequence: CASSLAGGTNTEAFF.

The rearrangement links TRBV6-2 or TRBV6-3 to TRBJ1-1, with D possibly matching TRBD1 (5 bases). CDR1 is MNHEY and CDR2 is SVGEGT in the germline V gene. Deletions cut 4 bases from V and 8 bases from J, with 14 bases between. This CDR3 has 13 residues. The CDR3 loop is CASSFSGTGEAFF. DNA of the CDR3: TGTGCCAGCAGTTTCTCGGGGACTGGAGAAGCTTTCTTT.

This chain joins TRBV24-1 and TRBJ2-1; D ambiguous. Trimming stripped 1 base from V and 0 bases from J, with 18 bases between. The length of the CDR3 is 19 residues. CDR1 and CDR2 from the germline V gene are KGHDR and SFDVKD. CDR3 in DNA: TGTGCCACCAGTGATTTTCGGTCGTCGGTCGACGGCTCCTACAATGAGCAGTTCTTC. Its protein product is CATSDFRSSVDGSYNEQFF.

The chain joins TRBV4-1 to TRBJ1-6; D perhaps matches TRBD1 (5 bases). The V end was cut by 0 bases, the J end by 5 bases, with 11 bases between. The V gene's germline CDR1 is MGHRA and CDR2 YSYEKL. The length of the CDR3 is 16 residues. The CDR3 reads CASSQERVQDNSPLHF. Here the CDR3 DNA reads TGCGCCAGCAGCCAAGAACGAGTACAGGATAATTCACCCCTCCACTTT.

This rearrangement joins TRBV11-2 to TRBJ2-7; D uncertain. Trimming removed 2 bases from V and 0 bases from J, with 11 bases in between. The CDR3 has 15 amino acids. The germline CDR1 and CDR2 sequences are SGHAT and FQNNGV. The DNA for the CDR3 is TGTGCCAGCAGCTTACAGGCAGGAAGCTCCTACGAGCAGTACTTC. This encodes CASSLQAGSSYEQYF.

V usage is TRBV6-1 and J usage is TRBJ1-1; 9 positions match TRBD1. The CDR3 has 14 amino acids. J gave up 5 bases and V 6 bases, and 7 bases lay outside the gene matches. CDR1 MNHNS and CDR2 SASEGT come from the germline V gene. CDR3 region: CASRQGADGTEAFF. CDR3 nucleotide sequence: TGTGCCAGCAGACAGGGGGCGGATGGAACTGAAGCTTTCTTT.

V gene TRBV18 combines with J gene TRBJ2-5; D ambiguous. V lost 4 bases and J 5 bases, leaving 8 bases between the germline ends. Looked up from germline, CDR1 is KGHSH and CDR2 is LQKENI. CDR3 length equals 12 residues. CDR3 in DNA: TGTGCCAGCTCACTCTACCGGGAGACCCAGTACTTC. Residues: CASSLYRETQYF.

V and J are TRBV27 and TRBJ1-1, with TRBD1 identical over 7 bases. The CDR3 covers 14 residues. Germline V lookup: CDR1 MNHEY, CDR2 SMNVEV (reference sequence). V lost 4 bases and J lost 4; bases outside the gene matches: 6. CDR3 sequence (DNA): TGTGCCAGCAGTTCGACAGGGTCGAGCACTGAAGCTTTCTTT. Encoded protein: CASSSTGSSTEAFF.

V is TRBV19 and J is TRBJ1-5, with no clear D. Germline V gives CDR1 LNHDA, CDR2 SQIVND (reference sequence). V gave up 5 bases and J gave up 3 bases, with 14 bases separating them. CDR3 length equals 15 residues. The chain's CDR3 is CASSGQPYNNQPQHF. Here the CDR3 DNA reads TGTGCCAGTAGTGGGCAGCCCTATAACAATCAGCCCCAGCATTTT.

CDR3 region: CASNNRGLVQPQHF. The CDR3 nucleotides are TGTGCCAGTAATAACAGGGGGCTGGTTCAGCCCCAGCATTTT. This rearrangement joins TRBV19 to TRBJ1-5; TRBD1 matches at 9 bases. The CDR3 has 14 residues. V was pared by 7 bases and J by 6 bases, with 7 bases of the junction left unmatched. CDR1 and CDR2 from the germline V gene are LNHDA and SQIVND (reference sequence).